This TCR beta chain was captured by sequencing in a study of T cells in Graves' hyperthyroidism and ophthalmopathy (dated by TCRdb to the late 2010s). About the study as a whole: Peripheral blood was collected at initial diagnosis, before any treatment. The roughly 100 discovery patients were randomly divided into training and test sets at a 7:3 ratio. The study also compared thyroid tissue and blood T-cell repertoires from several Graves' hyperthyroidism patients. After blood sampling, hyperthyroidism patients were treated with methimazole at a starting dose of 30 mg daily, and ophthalmopathy patients were treated with high-dose intravenous methylprednisolone. TCR V-J signatures able to tell the groups apart were searched for in a discovery cohort of more than 90 patients, of whom over 40 had Graves' ophthalmopathy and around 57 had stable Graves' hyperthyroidism. TCR Vbeta CDR3 sequencing of 135 peripheral blood samples (under 45 ophthalmopathy, 75 to 80 hyperthyroidism and roughly 17 progressor patients) is reported in the paper. An independent validation cohort of around 19 hyperthyroidism patients and about 15 patients who later progressed to ophthalmopathy tested prospective prediction of ophthalmopathy.

Hyperthyroidism patients were aged 18 to 65 years and newly diagnosed, with disease duration of less than 2 months. Exclusion was applied to patients with uncontrolled infections, other autoimmune diseases, pregnancy or lactation. Diagnoses relied on clinical symptoms, serum thyroxine and TRAb, thyroid ultrasound and orbital computed tomography. Blood from progressor patients was drawn when they were first diagnosed with hyperthyroidism, before any ophthalmopathy symptoms appeared. PBMCs were isolated from around 10 ml of fresh peripheral blood by Ficoll-Paque density gradient centrifugation. Progressor patients were defined as those initially diagnosed with Graves' hyperthyroidism in whom ophthalmopathy developed during follow-up. Trizol reagent was used to extract total RNA, and RNA quality was then checked on an Agilent 2100 Bioanalyzer. The TCR beta CDR3 regions were amplified from RNA transcripts. The TCR CDR3 was subjected to a first round of RT-PCR using the HTBI primer set and the Qiagen OneStep RT-PCR kit. The libraries were constructed in a second round of multiplex PCR and then size-selected and purified. Libraries were sequenced paired-end with 100 bp reads on an Illumina HiSeq2000. Turning to the authors' computational methods: Raw data were processed with SOAPnuke, discarding reads with adapters, uncalled bases, mean Phred below 15, or no exact constant-primer or identifier match. High-quality paired reads were merged with COPE v1.2.5, and unique nucleotide sequences were defined as clonotypes. MiTCR v1.1 was used to align clonotypes to the IMGT TRBV, TRBD and TRBJ reference segments. Analysis was restricted to V-J combinations with a frequency above 0.0001, which covered about 99% of repertoires. The TCS score was defined as F50 (clonal expansion) divided by E x V (chaos), with BLOSUM62-based TCRdist calculated between CDR3 peptides within each V-J. Welch's t-statistics and random forest reduced roughly 500 V-J features to roughly 13, which were used in a naive Bayes classifier (R e1071). In TCRdb, the public reads were trimmed at Q25 with fastp and aligned with MiXCR, with productive beta chains retained. Each entry is one CDR3 protein sequence, shown with its most common DNA and genes. It is TCRdb's table, rather than the study itself, that gives the V and J calls and clone size. The sample yields under 750,000 distinct CDR3 sequences; roughly 20% were counted once. Approximately 15% of the sample lies in the top ten.

This clonotype was detected ten times or more. Its antigen has not been determined. Nothing much larger sits one base from this clone, and base qualities are not available. The germline V gene specifies SGHAT as CDR1 and FQNNGV as CDR2. The germline ends are 7 bases apart after V is trimmed by 0 bases and J by 4 bases. CDR3 length: 14 amino acids, cysteine to phenylalanine. Left in the record is the CDR3 DNA by itself, 42 bases read in frame from the first base. General study outcomes and caveats: Most expanded thyroid clonotypes (frequency above 0.001) were also found in blood, which suggests that blood repertoires may mirror thyroid immune responses. A model built on a 13 V-J signature distinguished ophthalmopathy from stable hyperthyroidism, reaching roughly 88% sensitivity and about 81% specificity in cross-validation and 80%/75% in testing. In validation, the model predicted progression to ophthalmopathy a median of about 6 months before onset, with approximately 71% sensitivity and 72.22% specificity. No statistical method was used to set the sample size in advance, and investigators knew the group allocation.

The material sequenced was blood. This TCR was sampled from a woman between 50 and 59 years old with Graves' hyperthyroidism that later progressed to Graves' ophthalmopathy. Recombination linked TRBV11-2 to TRBJ1-3; the D gene is not confidently resolved. The bases read TGTGCCAGCAGCTTAGACCCCCGAGGAAACACCATATATTTT. It specifies CASSLDPRGNTIYF.